This T cell receptor (beta chain) was identified in a study of tumor-infiltrating lymphocytes in primary liver carcinoma. Study-level background: Patients were both men and women, whose ages ran from 30 to 69 years.

The CDR3 contains 15 residues. CDR1 and CDR2 (germline): MNHNS, SASEGT. V was cut by 4 bases and J by 1 base, with 14 bases left in between. Joint extraction of RNA and DNA used roughly 19-33 mg of bulk tissue that was unsorted. cDNA specific to TCR beta was made from roughly 500 ng of total RNA, with a constant-region primer employed for priming. Researchers made the TCR beta libraries by running three nested multiplex PCR rounds with slightly modified ARM-PCR. In the first two PCR rounds, TRBV1-TRBV30 forward primers were paired with a C-beta reverse primer, and each round lasted around 10 cycles. Each CDR3 protein gets one entry after TCRdb re-called the multiplex PCR reads with MiXCR. The sample shows roughly 78,000 distinct CDR3 sequences, about 64% of them seen only once.

The material sequenced was liver tumor tissue from sampling region 4. The subset is: tumor region T4, right-lateral pole. This clonotype originated in a woman in her sixties or seventies with primary liver carcinoma and hepatitis B virus infection. The chain combines TRBV6-1 with TRBJ2-7; possibly TRBD1 for D (5 bases). The CDR3, as DNA: TGTGCCAGCAGTGCTCCGGACAAAGCTTCCTACGAGCAGTACTTC. It codes for CASSAPDKASYEQYF.